The 2 T cell receptor beta chains below all came from one sample that was sequenced in a study of T cell changes during pregnancy in multiple sclerosis. Sequencing used immunoSEQ multiplex PCR; TCRdb keeps in-frame clones, though not all of them. The table shows about 25,000 clones, with about 88% occurring only once. The sequencing here drew on CD8+ T cells from peripheral blood mononuclear cells, taken in the third trimester of pregnancy. The receptors originated from a female donor in good health, enrolled as a control in a pregnancy study.

The rearrangement uses TRBV5-5 and TRBJ1-2, with D unresolved. Trimming removed 1 base from V and 3 bases from J, with 13 bases in between. Germline loops: CDR1 SGHKS, CDR2 YYEKEE (reference sequence). This CDR3 spans 15 amino acids. This CDR3 is CASSLKEIPDYGYTF. The DNA of the CDR3 is TGTGCCAGCAGCTTGAAGGAGATTCCAGACTATGGCTACACCTTC.

This chain connects TRBV27 to TRBJ2-3; TRBD2 matches 7 bases. Per the germline V gene, CDR1 is MNHEY and CDR2 is SMNVEV (reference sequence). The J segment lost 6 bases and the V segment lost 5 bases, leaving 17 bases of the junction unmatched. The CDR3 has 17 residues. Written as DNA, the CDR3 is TGTGCCAGCAGTCCCCCCTCGGGGGAGGGGCCCCGTGATACGCAGTATTTT. This codes for CASSPPSGEGPRDTQYF.